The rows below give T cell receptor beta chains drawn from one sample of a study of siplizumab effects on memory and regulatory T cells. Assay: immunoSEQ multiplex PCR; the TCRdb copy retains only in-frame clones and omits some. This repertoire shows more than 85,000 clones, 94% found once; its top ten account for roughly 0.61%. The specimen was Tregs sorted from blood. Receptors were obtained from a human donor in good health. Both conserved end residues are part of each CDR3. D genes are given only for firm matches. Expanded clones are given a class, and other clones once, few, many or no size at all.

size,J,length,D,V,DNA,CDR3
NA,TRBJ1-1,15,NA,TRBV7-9,TGTGCCAGCAGCTTAGCGAGGGGGGGCGGCACTGAAGCTTTCTTT,CASSLARGGGTEAFF
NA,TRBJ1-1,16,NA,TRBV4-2,TGTGCCAGCAGCCAATCAAACAGGGACCCGAACACTGAAGCTTTCTTT,CASSQSNRDPNTEAFF
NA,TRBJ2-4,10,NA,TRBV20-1,TGCAGTGCCGTTAAGAACATTCAGTACTTC,CSAVKNIQYF
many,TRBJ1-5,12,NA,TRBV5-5,TGTGCCAGCAGCTCGACGGGGGGACCCCAGCATTTT,CASSSTGGPQHF
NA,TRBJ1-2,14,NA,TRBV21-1,TGTGCCAGCAGCAAAGGGGGGTCAGTCTATGGCTACACCTTC,CASSKGGSVYGYTF
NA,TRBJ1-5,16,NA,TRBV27,TGTGCCAGCAGTTTATCTGCAGGTCTATACGATCAGCCCCAGCATTTT,CASSLSAGLYDQPQHF
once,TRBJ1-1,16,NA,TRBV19,TGTGCCAGCGAGGCCAAGGAGGGAGGGAGTAGAACTGAAGCTTTCTTT,CASEAKEGGSRTEAFF
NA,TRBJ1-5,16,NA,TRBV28,TGTGCCAGCGGACCTACAGGGAGGGGATGGGATCAGCCCCAGCATTTT,CASGPTGRGWDQPQHF
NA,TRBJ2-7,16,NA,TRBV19,TGTGCCAGTAGTCCATCCCGGGGAAGTTTGTCCTACGAGCAGTACTTC,CASSPSRGSLSYEQYF
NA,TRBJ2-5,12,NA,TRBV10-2,TGCGCCGCTCTGGGACCCCAAGAGACCCAGTACTTC,CAALGPQETQYF
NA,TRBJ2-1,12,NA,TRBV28,TGTGCCAGCAGCCAGGGACCTTGGAGTCAGTTCTTC,CASSQGPWSQFF
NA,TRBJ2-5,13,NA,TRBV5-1,TGCGCCAGCAGCCTATCCTCGCAAGAGACCCAGTACTTC,CASSLSSQETQYF
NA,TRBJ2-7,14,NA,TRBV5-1,TGCGCCAGCAGCGGGGGAGATGGAATCCGCGAGCAGTACTTC,CASSGGDGIREQYF
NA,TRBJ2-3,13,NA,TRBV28,TGTGCCAGCAGGGACGGTGTGGGCGATACGCAGTATTTT,CASRDGVGDTQYF
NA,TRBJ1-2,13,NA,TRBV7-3,TGTGCCAGCAGCTTACAGGGTCTGGGTGGCTACACCTTC,CASSLQGLGGYTF
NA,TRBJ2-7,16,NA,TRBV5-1,TGCGCCAGCAGCTACGGAACCGCCCTCAGCTCCTACGAGCAGTACTTC,CASSYGTALSSYEQYF
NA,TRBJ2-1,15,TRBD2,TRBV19,TGTGCCAGTAGTATAACTAGCGGATACTACAATGAGCAGTTCTTC,CASSITSGYYNEQFF
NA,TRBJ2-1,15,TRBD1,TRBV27,TGTGCCAGCAACCGACCGGGACAGGGTGCTAATGAGCAGTTCTTC,CASNRPGQGANEQFF
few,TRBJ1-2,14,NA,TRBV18,TGTGCCAGCTCAACCATTCAGGGCACGGGTGGCTACACCTTC,CASSTIQGTGGYTF
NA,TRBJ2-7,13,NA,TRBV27,TGTGCCAGCAGTTTATTGTTCAACTACGAGCAGTACTTC,CASSLLFNYEQYF
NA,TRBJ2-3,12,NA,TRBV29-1,TGCAGCGGGGAGGTGGGGACAGATACGCAGTATTTT,CSGEVGTDTQYF
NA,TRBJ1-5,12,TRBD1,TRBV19,TGTGCCAGTAGGATACAGGGGAAGCCCCAGCATTTT,CASRIQGKPQHF
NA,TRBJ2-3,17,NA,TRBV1,TGCACCAGCAGCCAAGTTCGAGCCGGGGCGACCCCAGATACGCAGTATTTT,CTSSQVRAGATPDTQYF
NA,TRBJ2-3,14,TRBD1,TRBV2,TGTGCCAGCAGAAGGGACAGATCCACAGATACGCAGTATTTT,CASRRDRSTDTQYF
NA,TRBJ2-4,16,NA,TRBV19,TGTGCCAGTAGTATGGGCTACAGCTTAGCCAAAAACATTCAGTACTTC,CASSMGYSLAKNIQYF
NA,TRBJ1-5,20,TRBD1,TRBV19,TGTGCCAGTAGCAAATACGCCGGGACAGGGGGAATACTGGGCAATCAGCCCCAGCATTTT,CASSKYAGTGGILGNQPQHF
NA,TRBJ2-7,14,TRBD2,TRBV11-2,TGTGCCAGCAGCGCAGCGGGAGGAGTCTACGAGCAGTACTTC,CASSAAGGVYEQYF
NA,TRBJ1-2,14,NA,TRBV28,TGTGCCAGCATCCAAACGCGCCGGGGAAGCGGCTACACCTTC,CASIQTRRGSGYTF
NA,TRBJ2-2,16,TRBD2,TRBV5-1,TGCGCCAGCAGCCCCCGGGGGGTTGGGAACACCGGGGAGCTGTTTTTT,CASSPRGVGNTGELFF
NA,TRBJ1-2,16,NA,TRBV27,TGTGCCAGCAGTTCGGGGTTGGGGGGGCTCCTGGATGGCTACACCTTC,CASSSGLGGLLDGYTF
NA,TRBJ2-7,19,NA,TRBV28,TGTGCCAGCAGTTTTCCTTTGTCGGGGACCCCGGGCCTAGAGGTCGAGCAGTACTTC,CASSFPLSGTPGLEVEQYF
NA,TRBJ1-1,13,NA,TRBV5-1,TGCGCCAGCAGCCCGGGGTGGGGAGCCGCGGCTTTCTTT,CASSPGWGAAAFF
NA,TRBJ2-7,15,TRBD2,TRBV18,TGTGCCAGCTCACCTGGATTGGGGAGGGCCTACGAGCAGTACTTC,CASSPGLGRAYEQYF
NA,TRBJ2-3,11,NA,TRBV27,TGTGCCAGCAGTGACTGGGATACGCAGTATTTT,CASSDWDTQYF
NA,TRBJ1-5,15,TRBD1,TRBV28,TGTGCCAGCAGCCAGCTTGGGACAGAATTTCAGCCCCAGCATTTT,CASSQLGTEFQPQHF
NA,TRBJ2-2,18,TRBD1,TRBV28,TGTGCCACCAAAGGGGGCGGTGGGATCCTACCCTACACCGGGGAGCTGTTTTTT,CATKGGGGILPYTGELFF
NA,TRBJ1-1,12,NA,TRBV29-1,TGCAGCGTAGTGACAGTTAACACTGAAGCTTTCTTT,CSVVTVNTEAFF
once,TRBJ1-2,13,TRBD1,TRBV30,TGTGCCTGGGCGGGACAGGGATTAGGCGGCTACACCTTC,CAWAGQGLGGYTF
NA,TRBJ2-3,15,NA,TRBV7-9,TGTGCCAGCAGCTTAGGCAGGGTGGGCACAGATACGCAGTATTTT,CASSLGRVGTDTQYF
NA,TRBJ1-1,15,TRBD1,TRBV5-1,TGCGCCAGCAGCTTATCAGGGGGTCGGAACACTGAAGCTTTCTTT,CASSLSGGRNTEAFF
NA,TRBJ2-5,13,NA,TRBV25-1,TGTGCCAGCAGTGACGGCACGGAAGAGACCCAGTACTTC,CASSDGTEETQYF
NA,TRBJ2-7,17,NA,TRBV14,TGTGCCAGCAGCCAAGAACCCCAATACACAGGCTTCTACGAGCAGTACTTC,CASSQEPQYTGFYEQYF
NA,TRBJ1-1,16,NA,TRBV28,TGTGCCAGCAGTTTATCCGTTTGGGGGGGTCCCAGAGAAGCTTTCTTT,CASSLSVWGGPREAFF
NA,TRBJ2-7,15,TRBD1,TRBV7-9,TGTGCCAGCAGCCTCCGGGACAGGGGAACCTACGAGCAGTACTTC,CASSLRDRGTYEQYF
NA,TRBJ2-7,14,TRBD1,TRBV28,TGTGCCAGCAGGACGGGGACAGGGGTACCCGAGCAGTACTTC,CASRTGTGVPEQYF